These T cell receptor beta chains were read from a single sample in a study of response to subunit inactivated influenza vaccine. Each CDR3 protein is one row after TCRdb ran MiXCR on the RT-PCR reads. The data show some 600,000 distinct CDR3 sequences, about 15% seen once. This specimen was PBMCs from blood, taken approximately 15 days before vaccination. Receptors were obtained from a man aged 50-59 years who received an inactivated influenza vaccine. Both conserved end residues are part of each CDR3. A D gene is named only where the DNA matches it firmly. Clone size is not always given. Where it is, it says once, few, many or a class for expanded clones.

V gene	J gene	clone size	D gene	CDR3 protein	CDR3 DNA
TRBV5-1	TRBJ2-5	few	-	CASSLDGPKETQYF	TGCGCCAGCAGCTTGGATGGCCCTAAAGAGACCCAGTACTTC
TRBV29-1	TRBJ2-5	once	TRBD1	CSVQDRGKTQYF	TGCAGCGTACAGGACAGGGGCAAGACCCAGTACTTC
TRBV12-3/TRBV12-4	TRBJ2-7	-	TRBD2	CASSLAPAGGPYEQYF	TGTGCCAGCAGTTTAGCGCCCGCGGGGGGGCCTTACGAGCAGTACTTC
TRBV20-1	TRBJ2-1	-	-	CSARLRGNEQFF	TGCAGTGCCAGACTCAGGGGAAATGAGCAGTTCTTC
TRBV4-3	TRBJ2-7	-	-	CASSPEWSKTYEQYF	TGCGCCAGCAGCCCCGAATGGAGCAAAACCTACGAGCAGTACTTC
TRBV28	TRBJ2-1	-	TRBD2	CASSLLRGLAGDNEQFF	TGTGCCAGCAGTTTATTAAGGGGACTAGCGGGAGACAATGAGCAGTTCTTC
TRBV6-2/TRBV6-3	TRBJ2-3	-	-	CASSETRVTVDTQYF	TGTGCCAGCAGTGAGACTAGAGTCACGGTAGATACGCAGTATTTT
TRBV6-1	TRBJ2-3	-	-	CASRNLALGTDTQYF	TGTGCCAGCAGAAACCTCGCCCTGGGCACAGATACGCAGTATTTT
TRBV11-2	TRBJ2-7	-	-	CASSLLPLGIFYEQYF	TGTGCCAGCAGCTTACTCCCCTTAGGGATCTTCTACGAGCAGTACTTC
TRBV28	TRBJ2-1	many	-	CASSSQGRIGNEQFF	TGTGCCAGCAGTTCCCAGGGGCGGATAGGCAATGAGCAGTTCTTC
TRBV20-1	TRBJ1-6	few	TRBD1	CSALGQGTYNSPLHF	TGCAGTGCTTTGGGACAGGGGACCTATAATTCACCCCTCCACTTT
TRBV10-3	TRBJ2-2	many	TRBD1	CAISGTENTGELFF	TGTGCCATCAGCGGGACAGAAAACACCGGGGAGCTGTTTTTT
TRBV6-2/TRBV6-3	TRBJ2-4	-	TRBD1	CASRPDRGRTKYF	TGTGCCAGCAGGCCGGACAGGGGGAGGACAAAGTACTTC
TRBV6-5	TRBJ2-7	many	-	CASSYRIDYEQYF	TGTGCCAGCAGTTACCGGATTGACTACGAGCAGTACTTC
TRBV11-2	TRBJ1-4	few	-	CASSYPGRGEKLFF	TGTGCCAGCAGCTATCCGGGGAGAGGTGAAAAACTGTTTTTT
TRBV7-9	TRBJ2-1	few	TRBD2	CASSLPGLAPNNEQFF	TGTGCCAGCAGCTTACCGGGACTAGCGCCGAACAATGAGCAGTTCTTC